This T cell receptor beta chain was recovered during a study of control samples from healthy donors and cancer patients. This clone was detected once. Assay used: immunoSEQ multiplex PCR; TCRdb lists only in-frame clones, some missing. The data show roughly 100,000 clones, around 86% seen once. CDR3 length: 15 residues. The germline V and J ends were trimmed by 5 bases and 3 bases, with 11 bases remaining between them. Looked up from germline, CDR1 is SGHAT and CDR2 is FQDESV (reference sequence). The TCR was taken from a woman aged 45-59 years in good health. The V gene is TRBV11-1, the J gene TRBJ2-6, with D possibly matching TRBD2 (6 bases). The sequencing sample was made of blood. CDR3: CASSPRGLGANVLTF. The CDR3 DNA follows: TGTGCCAGCAGCCCGCGGGGTCTTGGGGCCAACGTCCTGACTTTC.